Shown below are 17 T cell receptor beta chains from a single sample sequenced in a study. Tregs were sorted as CD4+CD25+CD127-/low cells. TCRdb redid the calling of the 5' RACE reads with MiXCR, one entry per CDR3 protein. Found here are approximately 60,000 distinct CDR3 sequences, roughly 25% of them singletons; the top ten hold approximately 2%. The sequencing sample was made of tumor-infiltrating Tregs sorted from the breast tumor. The receptors derive from a female donor with breast cancer.

This clonotype was counted many times. The chain links TRBV6-1 to TRBJ1-2; no firm D call. The CDR3 contains 11 residues. CDR1 and CDR2 from the germline V gene are MNHNS and SASEGT. Trimming took off 0 bases at V and 10 bases at J, with 6 bases between the two ends. The CDR3 sequence is CASSEATSYTF. CDR3 sequence (DNA): TGTGCCAGCAGTGAAGCAACCTCCTACACCTTC.

As for this clonotype: A read error may explain this, as a much larger clone is one base away. The chain carries TRBV7-9 and TRBJ2-7; 8 bases are a match to TRBD1. Germline V CDR1 and CDR2: SEHNR, FQNEAQ (reference sequence). CDR3 size: 14 residues. The CDR3 loop reads CTSSFTGGSYEQYF. The CDR3 coding sequence is TGTACCAGCAGCTTCACAGGGGGCTCCTACGAGCAGTACTTC. Full variable domain (missing parts from reference TRBV7-9 and TRBJ2-7): DTGVSQNPRHKITKRGQNVTFRCDPISEHNRLYWYRQTLGQGPEFLTYFQNEAQLEKSRLLSDRFSAERPKGSFSTLEIQRTEQGDSAMYLCTSSFTGGSYEQYFGPGTRLTVT.

This clonotype was found a few times. This chain links TRBV3-1 with TRBJ2-7; D remains ambiguous. The germline CDR1 and CDR2 sequences are LGHDT and YNNKEL (reference sequence). The CDR3 covers 13 residues. V was cut by 3 bases and J by 3 bases, with 9 bases left in between. CDR3 sequence reads: CASSHSTVYEQYF. The CDR3 DNA is TGTGCCAGCAGCCATTCGACGGTCTACGAGCAGTACTTC.

Concerning this clonotype itself: One end of the junction is discordant with germline, which a read error may explain. V usage is TRBV5-1 and J usage is TRBJ2-3; D is unresolved. The CDR3 is 15 amino acids. The germline V gene encodes CDR1 SGHRS and CDR2 YFSETQ. The CDR3 bases are TGCCCCAGCAGCTTGGGGAACGTCGGCACAGATACGCAGTATTTT. Amino acids: CPSSLGNVGTDTQYF. The full variable domain, completed using reference TRBV5-1 and TRBJ2-3, is KAGVTQTPRYLIKTRGQQVTLSCSPISGHRSVSWYQQTPGQGLQFLFEYFSETQRNKGNFPGRFSGRQFSNSRSEMNVSTLELGDSALYLCPSSLGNVGTDTQYFGPGTRLTVL.

This chain's CDR3 is CASSPSGRGGEETQYF. CDR3 nucleotides: TGTGCCAGCAGCCCCTCCGGGCGGGGGGGCGAGGAGACCCAGTACTTC. The rearrangement uses TRBV7-9 and TRBJ2-5; 9 bases match TRBD2. Germline values: CDR1 SEHNR, CDR2 FQNEAQ (reference sequence). This CDR3 spans 16 amino acids. Trimming removed 5 bases from V and 5 bases from J; junction bases left unmatched: 12. Full variable domain (outside the CDR3, taken from reference TRBV7-9 and TRBJ2-5): DTGVSQNPRHKITKRGQNVTFRCDPISEHNRLYWYRQTLGQGPEFLTYFQNEAQLEKSRLLSDRFSAERPKGSFSTLEIQRTEQGDSAMYLCASSPSGRGGEETQYFGPGTRLLVL.

Details on this clonotype: A read error may be the cause here, since a much bigger clone is one base away. The J gene is TRBJ1-2, the V gene TRBV20-1; D is perhaps TRBD1 (6 bases). The CDR3 covers 14 residues. The germline gives CDR1 DFQATT, CDR2 SNEGSKA (reference sequence). The CDR3 DNA sequence: TGCAGTGCCGCGCCAGGGGCGAATTTCTATGGCAACACCTTC. This codes for CSAAPGANFYGNTF.

This clonotype was counted many times. This sequence joins TRBV29-1 and TRBJ2-3; D gene uncertain. Germline CDR1 and CDR2: SQVTM and ANQGSEA. The V gene lost 7 bases and the J gene lost 2 bases, with 19 bases spanning the gap. The CDR3 has 15 amino acids. CDR3 sequence: CSGSNHPRSTDTQYF. The CDR3 coding sequence is TGCAGCGGCAGTAACCACCCAAGGTCCACAGATACGCAGTATTTT.

This clonotype was seen a handful of times. The CDR3 spells CASSQDQGANTEAFF. As DNA, the CDR3 is TGTGCCAGCAGCCAAGACCAGGGGGCGAACACTGAAGCTTTCTTT. The V and J genes are TRBV4-2 and TRBJ1-1; 8 nucleotides align to TRBD1. This CDR3 spans 15 amino acids. V lost 0 bases and J lost 1; bases outside the gene matches: 1. Germline assignment: CDR1 LGHNA and CDR2 YNFKEQ.

Only a few counts were recorded for this clonotype. This chain connects TRBV6-1 to TRBJ1-1; D is undetermined. The CDR3 runs 16 residues. Germline V lookup: CDR1 MNHNS, CDR2 SASEGT. The germline V and J ends were trimmed by 0 bases and 1 base, with 12 bases remaining between them. In nucleotides, the CDR3 is TGTGCCAGCAGTGAAGCTTTAGGGTCGGGGAACACTGAAGCTTTCTTT. This encodes CASSEALGSGNTEAFF.

The sample holds a few counts of this clonotype. The rearrangement links TRBV4-2 to TRBJ1-5; D not certain. The CDR3 is 16 amino acids. In germline, CDR1 is LGHNA, CDR2 YNFKEQ. Trimming removed 0 bases from V and 0 bases from J, with 9 bases in between. DNA of the CDR3: TGTGCCAGCAGCCAAGATAGGGTTGGTAGCAATCAGCCCCAGCATTTT. Translating gives CASSQDRVGSNQPQHF.

The genes are TRBV20-1 and TRBJ1-5; no definite D call. Trimming stripped 1 base from V and 0 bases from J, with 7 bases between. Germline V gene sequence: CDR1 DFQATT, CDR2 SNEGSKA (reference sequence). The CDR3 runs to 14 residues. The CDR3: CSARVQYSNQPQHF. The CDR3 DNA reads TGCAGTGCTAGAGTCCAGTATAGCAATCAGCCCCAGCATTTT.

The genes are TRBV2 and TRBJ2-5; 10 bases are a match to TRBD2. The CDR3 runs to 14 residues. The germline CDR1 and CDR2 sequences are SNHLY and FYNNEI. Trimming cost V 4 bases and J 5 bases; bases outside gene matches: 4. Here the CDR3 DNA reads TGTGCCAGCAGTGTCGCTAGCGGGAGTGAGACCCAGTACTTC. It is translated as CASSVASGSETQYF.

The chain uses TRBV6-2 or TRBV6-3 and TRBJ1-2, with D unresolved. V was shortened by 5 bases and J by 4 bases, with 20 bases between the two germline ends. The CDR3 runs to 16 residues. Germline-derived CDR1 and CDR2 are MNHEY and SVGEGT. The DNA for the CDR3 is TGTGCCAGCAGTCCAACGGAACTAAAAGGATTCTATGGCTACACCTTC. Protein product: CASSPTELKGFYGYTF.

This clonotype was counted ten times or more. The gene calls are TRBV7-2 and TRBJ2-3; 11 nucleotides align to TRBD2. V gave up 5 bases and J gave up 4 bases; unmatched junction bases: 8. The germline CDR1 and CDR2 sequences are SGHTA and FQGNSA. CDR3 length equals 16 residues. CDR3 region: CASSRTSGSGADTQYF. The CDR3, as DNA: TGTGCCAGCAGCCGTACTAGCGGGAGTGGCGCAGATACGCAGTATTTT.

Many counts were recorded for this clonotype. The chain recombines TRBV29-1 with TRBJ1-2, with D tentatively TRBD1 (5 bases). From germline, CDR1 is SQVTM and CDR2 ANQGSEA. This CDR3 spans 14 amino acids. V was pared by 1 base and J by 4 bases, with 13 bases between. Here the CDR3 DNA reads TGCAGCGTTGAAGGACGGGACGCTCTCTATGGCTACACCTTC. As protein: CSVEGRDALYGYTF. The whole variable domain, filled in from reference TRBV29-1 and TRBJ1-2, reads SAVISQKPSRDICQRGTSLTIQCQVDSQVTMMFWYRQQPGQSLTLIATANQGSEATYESGFVIDKFPISRPNLTFSTLTVSNMSPEDSSIYLCSVEGRDALYGYTFGSGTRLTVV.

The table lists this clonotype with many counts. The chain has TRBV7-9 and TRBJ1-1; D is uncertain. V was pared by 4 bases and J by 2 bases, with 11 bases between. This CDR3 region has 14 residues. CDR1 and CDR2 from the germline V gene are SEHNR and FQNEAQ (reference sequence). CDR3 sequence (DNA): TGTGCCAGCAGCTCGTCCCTAACCAACACTGAAGCTTTCTTT. Its translation: CASSSSLTNTEAFF.

Regarding this clonotype: Just one base apart from a much larger clone, this may be a read error. The J gene is TRBJ1-2, the V gene TRBV7-9; D perhaps matches TRBD1 (5 bases). Germline values: CDR1 SEHNR, CDR2 FQNEAQ (reference sequence). The CDR3 is 12 residues long. CDR3: CASSLGDYGHTF. The CDR3 DNA follows: TGTGCCAGCAGCTTAGGGGACTATGGCCACACCTTC. Full variable domain (outside the CDR3, taken from reference TRBV7-9 and TRBJ1-2): DTGVSQNPRHKITKRGQNVTFRCDPISEHNRLYWYRQTLGQGPEFLTYFQNEAQLEKSRLLSDRFSAERPKGSFSTLEIQRTEQGDSAMYLCASSLGDYGHTFGSGTRLTVV.